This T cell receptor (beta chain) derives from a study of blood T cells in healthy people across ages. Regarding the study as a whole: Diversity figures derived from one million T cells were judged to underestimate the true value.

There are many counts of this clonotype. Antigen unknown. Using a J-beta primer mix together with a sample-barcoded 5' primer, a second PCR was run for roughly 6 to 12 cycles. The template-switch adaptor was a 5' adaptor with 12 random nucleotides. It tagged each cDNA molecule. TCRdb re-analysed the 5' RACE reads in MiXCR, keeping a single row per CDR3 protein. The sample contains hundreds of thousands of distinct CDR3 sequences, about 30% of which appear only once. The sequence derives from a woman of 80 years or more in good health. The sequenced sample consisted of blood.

CDR3 region: CASSFGTGGQETQYF. The CDR3 DNA reads as TGCGCCAGCAGCTTCGGCACGGGGGGGCAGGAGACCCAGTACTTC. The chain uses TRBV5-1 and TRBJ2-5; 8 bases map to TRBD2. The CDR3 length is 15 residues. V shed 2 bases and J 5 bases; nucleotides not matched to a gene: 8. In germline, CDR1 is SGHRS, CDR2 YFSETQ.